The 29 T cell receptor beta chains reported below all come from one sample, sequenced in a study of T-cell reconstitution after alpha-beta-depleted transplantation in children. The TCRbeta library was prepared with unique molecular identifiers. One entry per CDR3 protein results from TCRdb running MiXCR on the PCR reads. The sample shows about 420,000 distinct CDR3 sequences, about 17% of them seen only once. Here the sequenced sample was PBMCs, mostly from graft donor cells, taken 360 days after TCRalphabeta/CD19-depleted stem cell transplant. Receptors were obtained from a boy in the first two years of life who had a stem cell transplant for Wiskott-Aldrich syndrome, so the T cells may come from the graft donor.

The chain combines TRBV5-5 with TRBJ2-7; D is possibly TRBD2 (5 bases). Per the germline V gene, CDR1 is SGHKS and CDR2 is YYEKEE (reference sequence). This CDR3 has 15 residues. The V end lost 0 bases, the J end lost 6 bases, and 16 bases lay between the germline ends. CDR3 in amino acids: CASSLVPSGIGEQYF. Written as DNA, the CDR3 is TGTGCCAGCAGCTTGGTTCCCTCGGGGATCGGCGAGCAGTACTTC.

The CDR3, as DNA: TGTGCCAGCAACGGATTACCTTACGAGCAGTACTTC. Residues: CASNGLPYEQYF. The chain employs TRBV6-2 or TRBV6-3 and TRBJ2-7; D not certain. The CDR3 covers 12 residues. Germline assignment: CDR1 MNHEY and CDR2 SVGEGT. Trimming stripped 7 bases from V and 4 bases from J, with 11 bases between.

The chain couples TRBV12-3 or TRBV12-4 to TRBJ2-5; D perhaps matches TRBD1 (5 bases). CDR3 length equals 13 residues. V shed 5 bases and J shed 5 bases, with 12 bases lying between them. The CDR3 region has the DNA TGTGCCAGCAGTCAGGGTTCACGGGAGACCCAGTACTTC. Protein product: CASSQGSRETQYF.

The chain is built from TRBV15 and TRBJ2-5; 8 bases match TRBD1. This CDR3 region has 17 residues. V shed 2 bases, J shed 3 bases, and the junction held 11 bases outside the gene matches. Germline V gene lookup returns CDR1 LNHNV and CDR2 YYDKDF (reference sequence). The CDR3 loop is CATSRNYRGFDEETQYF. The CDR3 DNA follows: TGTGCCACCAGCAGAAACTACAGGGGGTTTGATGAAGAGACCCAGTACTTC.

This clonotype was counted at least ten times. CDR3 region: CAISDRDRSGETQYF. CDR3 DNA sequence: TGTGCCATCAGTGACCGGGACAGGAGCGGGGAGACCCAGTACTTC. This chain joins TRBV10-3 and TRBJ2-5; 8 positions match TRBD1. Germline CDR1 ENHRY, CDR2 SYGVKD. The CDR3 has 15 amino acids. The ends lost 3 bases at V and 5 bases at J; junction bases unmatched: 8.

This clonotype was seen a few times. The J gene is TRBJ2-1, the V gene TRBV7-9; D may match TRBD1 or TRBD2 (5 bases each). The V gene's germline CDR1 is SEHNR and CDR2 FQNEAQ (reference sequence). With 6 bases removed from V and 10 bases from J, the gap between germline ends came to 22 bases. This CDR3 is 15 amino acids long. The CDR3 sequence: CASRARGERMKEQFF. In nucleotides, the CDR3 is TGTGCCAGCAGGGCCCGAGGGGAGAGGATGAAAGAGCAGTTCTTC.

This chain links TRBV4-3 with TRBJ2-1, with 7 bases identical to TRBD1. CDR1 and CDR2 from the germline V gene are LGHNA and YSLEER. The CDR3 length is 16 residues. After removal of 0 bases from V and 4 bases from J, the junction contained 6 bases not matched to a gene. The CDR3 is CASSQEGRGSYNEQFF. In nucleotides, the CDR3 is TGCGCCAGCAGCCAAGAGGGCAGGGGGTCGTACAATGAGCAGTTCTTC.

This clonotype was picked up a small number of times. The rearrangement links TRBV12-3 or TRBV12-4 to TRBJ2-5; D unclear. This CDR3 has 12 residues. V lost 3 bases and J 6 bases, leaving 8 bases between the germline ends. CDR3 loop: CASSFMEQTQYF. CDR3 DNA: TGTGCCAGCAGTTTCATGGAACAGACCCAGTACTTC.

The chain recombines TRBV5-6 with TRBJ2-3, with 7 nucleotides matching TRBD1. The CDR3 runs to 16 residues. Germline V CDR1 and CDR2: SGHDT, YYEEEE. Trimming cost V 3 bases and J 2 bases; bases outside gene matches: 9. CDR3 coding DNA: TGTGCCAGCAGCTCCGGGACAGCGTATACCACAGATACGCAGTATTTT. Protein: CASSSGTAYTTDTQYF.

This clonotype turned up a few times. This chain uses TRBV10-3 with TRBJ2-3; D unclear. The germline gives CDR1 ENHRY, CDR2 SYGVKD. Trimming left V 1 base short and J 2 bases short, with 1 base between. This CDR3 is built from 12 residues. CDR3 protein: CAISEFTDTQYF. The CDR3 bases are TGTGCCATCAGTGAGTTCACAGATACGCAGTATTTT.

This clonotype has ten or more counts. This chain links TRBV6-5 with TRBJ2-5; possibly TRBD2 for D (5 bases). CDR1 is MNHEY and CDR2 is SVGAGI in the germline V gene. This CDR3 spans 14 amino acids. The V end lost 3 bases, the J end lost 5 bases, and 13 bases lay between the germline ends. This CDR3 is CASSYLGRGETQYF. The CDR3 DNA sequence: TGTGCCAGCAGTTATCTTGGGAGAGGGGAGACCCAGTACTTC.

This clonotype was picked up a small number of times. This sequence joins TRBV4-3 and TRBJ2-3; the D is unclear. V gave up 0 bases and J gave up 7 bases, with 17 bases separating them. Germline-derived CDR1 and CDR2 are LGHNA and YSLEER. This CDR3 region has 16 residues. CDR3 nucleotide sequence: TGCGCCAGCAGCCAAGACACCACCTATAGCCCACATACGCAGTATTTT. This encodes CASSQDTTYSPHTQYF.

This chain links TRBV20-1 with TRBJ1-1; 7 bases align to TRBD1. The CDR3 runs to 13 residues. From germline, CDR1 is DFQATT and CDR2 SNEGSKA (reference sequence). Unmatched junction bases numbered 8, after V lost 6 bases and J lost 4 bases. The CDR3 nucleotides are TGCAGTGCGGATAGGACAGGCCTCACTGAAGCTTTCTTT. It yields the protein CSADRTGLTEAFF.

This clonotype was counted between two and nine times. CDR3 bases: TGCAGCGTTGTATCAGGGGATGATACGCAGTATTTT. This codes for CSVVSGDDTQYF. The chain combines TRBV29-1 with TRBJ2-3; maybe TRBD1 (6 bases). Germline assignment: CDR1 SQVTM and CDR2 ANQGSEA. Trimming left V 4 bases short and J 6 bases short, with 11 bases between. CDR3 length: 12 residues.

This chain uses TRBV18 with TRBJ2-5; TRBD1 agrees at 11 bases. This CDR3 spans 16 amino acids. V was pared by 3 bases and J by 5 bases, with 8 bases of the junction left unmatched. Germline V CDR1 and CDR2: KGHSH, LQKENI. In DNA form, the CDR3 reads TGTGCCAGCTCACCTCAGAGGACAGGGGGCGAGGAGACCCAGTACTTC. Translating gives CASSPQRTGGEETQYF. Using reference TRBV18 and TRBJ2-5 for the parts outside the CDR3, the full variable domain is NAGVMQNPRHLVRRRGQEARLRCSPMKGHSHVYWYRQLPEEGLKFMVYLQKENIIDESGMPKERFSAEFPKEGPSILRIQQVVRGDSAAYFCASSPQRTGGEETQYFGPGTRLLVL.

CDR3 sequence (DNA): TGTGCCAGCAGCCAGAACCTGGACAGGGCAATACTGAACACTGAAGCTTTCTTT. Encoded protein: CASSQNLDRAILNTEAFF. The chain links TRBV28 to TRBJ1-1; 8 positions match TRBD1. The germline V gene has CDR1 MDHEN and CDR2 SYDVKM. The CDR3 sequence is 18 residues long. J gave up 0 bases and V 6 bases, and 15 bases lay outside the gene matches.

This rearrangement joins TRBV7-9 to TRBJ2-1; 10 nucleotides line up with TRBD2. This CDR3 region has 16 residues. In germline, CDR1 is SEHNR, CDR2 FQNEAQ (reference sequence). The V gene end was trimmed by 6 bases and the J gene end by 0 bases; junction bases not matched to a gene: 5. In DNA, the CDR3 is TGTGCCAGCAGTAAAAGGACTAGCGGCTCCTACAATGAGCAGTTCTTC. This codes for CASSKRTSGSYNEQFF.

V is TRBV5-1 and J is TRBJ2-1, with 8 bases lining up with TRBD2. J lost 0 bases, V lost 6 bases, and 2 bases had no gene match. CDR1 and CDR2 (germline): SGHRS, YFSETQ. CDR3 size: 14 residues. For the CDR3, the DNA is TGCGCCAGCACCCGGGAGGGCTCCTACAATGAGCAGTTCTTC. Residues: CASTREGSYNEQFF. Supplemented by reference TRBV5-1 and TRBJ2-1, the full variable domain reads KAGVTQTPRYLIKTRGQQVTLSCSPISGHRSVSWYQQTPGQGLQFLFEYFSETQRNKGNFPGRFSGRQFSNSRSEMNVSTLELGDSALYLCASTREGSYNEQFFGPGTRLTVL.

This clonotype has just a few counts. The J gene is TRBJ1-1, the V gene TRBV7-9; D uncertain. Germline V gene lookup returns CDR1 SEHNR and CDR2 FQNEAQ (reference sequence). Deletions cut 5 bases from V and 3 bases from J, with 10 bases between. The CDR3 totals 13 residues. CDR3 amino acids: CASSADPYTEAFF. The CDR3 DNA is TGTGCCAGCAGCGCTGACCCATACACTGAAGCTTTCTTT.

This clonotype was seen a handful of times. At one end, the junction sequence differs from germline, possibly due to a read error. This sequence joins TRBV12-3 or TRBV12-4 and TRBJ2-7; TRBD1 matches at 7 bases. CDR3 length equals 15 residues. CDR3 DNA sequence: TGTGCAAGCAGTTTAGGGGGCACCTGGGGCTACGAGCAGTACTTC. Amino acids: CASSLGGTWGYEQYF.

This clonotype was seen only a few times. J is TRBJ2-7 and V is TRBV18; no clear D gene. Looked up from germline, CDR1 is KGHSH and CDR2 is LQKENI. CDR3 length equals 14 residues. V lost 2 bases and J lost 3, with 11 bases in between. CDR3 nucleotide sequence: TGTGCCAGCTCACCAGAGTTTTCTAGCTACGAGCAGTACTTC. Protein: CASSPEFSSYEQYF.

The chain is built from TRBV5-4 and TRBJ2-3, with 11 bases identical to TRBD2. CDR3 length equals 19 residues. The junction had 12 bases not matched to a gene; V was cut back by 1 base and J by 2 bases. Germline V gene sequence: CDR1 SGHNT, CDR2 YYREEE (reference sequence). DNA of the CDR3: TGTGCCAGCAGCTTGATTGGGCTAGCGGGGGGCCAAACCACAGATACGCAGTATTTT. Translating gives CASSLIGLAGGQTTDTQYF.

This clonotype was observed a handful of times. The genes are TRBV21-1 and TRBJ2-2; no DNA check was done on the table's D call, TRBD1. TRBV21-1 is tagged as a pseudogene. CDR3 length equals 16 residues. The CDR3 region is CASSKRGQGCTGELFF. The CDR3 nucleotides are TGTGCCAGCAGCAAGAGAGGACAGGGGTGCACCGGGGAGCTGTTTTTT.

This sequence joins TRBV12-3 or TRBV12-4 and TRBJ2-4, with D perhaps matching TRBD1 or TRBD2 (5 bases each). This CDR3 contains 15 residues. Trimming left V 6 bases short and J 1 base short, with 13 bases between. The CDR3 DNA reads as TGTGCCAGCAGCTCGACCGGGACGGCCAAAAACATTCAGTACTTC. It yields the protein CASSSTGTAKNIQYF.

The rearrangement links TRBV20-1 to TRBJ2-2, with D unresolved. Trimming left V 6 bases short and J 6 bases short, with 5 bases between. The V gene's germline CDR1 is DFQATT and CDR2 SNEGSKA (reference sequence). CDR3 length: 10 residues. The CDR3, as DNA: TGCAGTGCCCCCCCCGGGGAGCTGTTTTTT. Protein sequence: CSAPPGELFF.

This clonotype was observed a handful of times. This chain connects TRBV10-3 to TRBJ2-5; TRBD1 matches 8 bases. The ends lost 8 bases at V and 3 bases at J; junction bases unmatched: 5. The CDR3 extends over 13 amino acids. The germline V gene has CDR1 ENHRY and CDR2 SYGVKD. CDR3 coding DNA: TGTGCCATCGGACCGACAGGGGAAGAGACCCAGTACTTC. Its translation: CAIGPTGEETQYF.

This clonotype has a handful of counts. The rearrangement joins TRBV14 to TRBJ2-7, with D unclear. This CDR3 is built from 15 residues. V was pared by 5 bases and J by 1 base, with 15 bases between. Germline V gene lookup returns CDR1 SGHDN and CDR2 FVKESK. The DNA of the CDR3 is TGTGCCAGCAGCTTTGGATACCCTCGGTCCTACGAGCAGTACTTC. Its protein product is CASSFGYPRSYEQYF.

This clonotype has just a few counts. The chain combines TRBV7-9 with TRBJ2-7; TRBD2 agrees at 9 bases. Germline-derived CDR1 and CDR2 are SEHNR and FQNEAQ (reference sequence). The CDR3 is 15 amino acids. V was pared by 5 bases and J by 2 bases, with 7 bases of the junction left unmatched. CDR3 nucleotide sequence: TGTGCCAGCAGCACTTCTAGCGGGAACCCCTACGAGCAGTACTTC. This gives the protein CASSTSSGNPYEQYF.

This clonotype was seen only a few times. The chain joins TRBV5-5 to TRBJ2-3; TRBD2 matches 9 bases. V gave up 5 bases and J gave up 0 bases; unmatched junction bases: 1. Germline CDR1 SGHKS, CDR2 YYEKEE (reference sequence). This CDR3 is built from 14 residues. CDR3 coding DNA: TGTGCCAGCAGGCGGGGGGGAAGCACAGATACGCAGTATTTT. Its protein product is CASRRGGSTDTQYF.